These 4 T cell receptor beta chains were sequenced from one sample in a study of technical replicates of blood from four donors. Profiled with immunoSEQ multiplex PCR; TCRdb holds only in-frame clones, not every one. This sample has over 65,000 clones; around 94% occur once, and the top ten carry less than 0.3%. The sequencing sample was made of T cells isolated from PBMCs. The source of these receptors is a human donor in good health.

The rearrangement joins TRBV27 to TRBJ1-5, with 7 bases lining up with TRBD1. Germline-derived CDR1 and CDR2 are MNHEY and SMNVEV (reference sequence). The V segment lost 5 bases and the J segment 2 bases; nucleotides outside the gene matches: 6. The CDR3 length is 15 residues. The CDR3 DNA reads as TGTGCCAGCAGTACCACAGGGGTTGGCAATCAGCCCCAGCATTTT. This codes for CASSTTGVGNQPQHF.

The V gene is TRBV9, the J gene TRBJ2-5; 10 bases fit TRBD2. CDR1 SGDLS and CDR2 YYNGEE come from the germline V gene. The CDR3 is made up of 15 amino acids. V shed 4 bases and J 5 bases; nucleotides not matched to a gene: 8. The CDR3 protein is CASSPSGGAYETQYF. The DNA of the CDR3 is TGTGCCAGCAGCCCGAGCGGGGGGGCCTACGAGACCCAGTACTTC.

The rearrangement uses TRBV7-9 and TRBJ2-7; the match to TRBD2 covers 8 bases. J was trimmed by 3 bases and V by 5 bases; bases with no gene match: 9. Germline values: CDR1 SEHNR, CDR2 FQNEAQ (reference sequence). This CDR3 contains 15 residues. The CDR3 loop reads CASSDTGTSGYEQYF. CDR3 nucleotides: TGTGCCAGCAGCGATACCGGGACTAGTGGCTACGAGCAGTACTTC.

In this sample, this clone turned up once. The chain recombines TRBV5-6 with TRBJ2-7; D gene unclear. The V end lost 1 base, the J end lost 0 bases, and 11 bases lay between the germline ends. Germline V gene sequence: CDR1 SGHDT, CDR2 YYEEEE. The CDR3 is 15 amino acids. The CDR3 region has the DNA TGTGCCAGCAGCTTGTTTGCGGCTAGCTCCTACGAGCAGTACTTC. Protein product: CASSLFAASSYEQYF.